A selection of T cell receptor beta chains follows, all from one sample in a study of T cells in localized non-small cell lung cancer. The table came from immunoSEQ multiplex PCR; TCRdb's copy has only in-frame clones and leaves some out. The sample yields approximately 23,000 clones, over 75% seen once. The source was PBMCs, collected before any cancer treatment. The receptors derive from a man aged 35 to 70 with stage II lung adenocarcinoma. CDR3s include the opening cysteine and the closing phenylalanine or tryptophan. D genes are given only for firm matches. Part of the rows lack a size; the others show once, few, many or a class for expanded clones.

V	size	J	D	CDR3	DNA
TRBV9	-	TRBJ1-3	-	CASSRTTESDGNTIYF	TGTGCCAGCAGTCGAACCACGGAGTCCGACGGAAACACCATATATTTT
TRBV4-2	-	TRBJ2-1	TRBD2	CASSPLYPSGNGVAIYNEQFF	TGTGCCAGCAGCCCTTTATACCCTAGCGGGAACGGGGTGGCTATTTACAATGAGCAGTTCTTC
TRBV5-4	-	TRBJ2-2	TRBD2	CASSSGGLATGELFF	TGTGCCAGCAGCTCTGGGGGACTAGCGACCGGGGAGCTGTTTTTT
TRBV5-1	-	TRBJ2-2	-	CASSFTGQSPTGELFF	TGCGCCAGCAGCTTCACCGGACAGTCACCCACCGGGGAGCTGTTTTTT
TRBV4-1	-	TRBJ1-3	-	CASSQSTDGNTIYF	TGCGCCAGCAGCCAATCGACGGATGGAAACACCATATATTTT
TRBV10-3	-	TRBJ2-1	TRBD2	CAISESVGGASNEQFF	TGTGCCATCAGTGAGTCTGTCGGGGGGGCCAGCAATGAGCAGTTCTTC
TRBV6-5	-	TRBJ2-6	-	CASTTTSSGANVLTF	TGTGCCAGCACTACTACTAGCTCTGGGGCCAACGTCCTGACTTTC
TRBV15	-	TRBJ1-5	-	CATSQSNQPQHF	TGTGCCACCAGCCAGAGCAATCAGCCCCAGCATTTT
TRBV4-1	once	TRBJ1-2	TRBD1	CASSQDRDRGFGYTF	TGCGCCAGCAGCCAAGATAGGGACAGGGGGTTTGGCTACACCTTC
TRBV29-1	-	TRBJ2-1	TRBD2	CSVRGLAGINEQFF	TGCAGCGTACGTGGGCTAGCGGGCATCAATGAGCAGTTCTTC
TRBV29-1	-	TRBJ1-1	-	CSVDGNTEAFF	TGCAGCGTTGACGGAAACACTGAAGCTTTCTTT
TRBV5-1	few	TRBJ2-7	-	CASSLGYPSSYEQYF	TGCGCCAGCAGCTTGGGCTACCCGAGCTCCTACGAGCAGTACTTC
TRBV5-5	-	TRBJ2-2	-	CASSLTQYTGELFF	TGTGCCAGCAGCTTAACACAATACACCGGGGAGCTGTTTTTT